The 13 T cell receptor beta chains in this list originate from one sample, sequenced in a study of response to subunit inactivated influenza vaccine. TCRdb re-derived calls from the RT-PCR reads in MiXCR, one entry per CDR3 protein. Among roughly 500,000 distinct CDR3 sequences, roughly 23% were seen once, and the ten largest hold under 2.5%. Sequenced here: CD4+ T cells sorted from PBMCs, sampled approximately 5 days after vaccination. These receptor sequences come from a man over 45 who received an inactivated influenza vaccine.

The V gene is TRBV14, the J gene TRBJ2-3; D is ambiguous. TRBJ1-5 explains the end of the DNA better; the J call may be wrong. Germline CDR1 is SGHDN and CDR2 is FVKESK. This CDR3 has 13 amino acids. The DNA for the CDR3 is TGTGCCAGCAGCCAAGCTGGCACAGATACGCAGCATTTT. Amino acids: CASSQAGTDTQHF.

The CDR3 coding sequence is TGCAGCGTTGAACAGGGGAGGGGTACTGAAGCTTTCTTT. It encodes CSVEQGRGTEAFF. The rearrangement links TRBV29-1 to TRBJ1-1; weak D call: TRBD1 (6 bases). Trimming took off 2 bases at V and 5 bases at J, with 12 bases between the two ends. The germline V gene encodes CDR1 SQVTM and CDR2 ANQGSEA. This CDR3 is 13 amino acids long.

The chain has TRBV28 and TRBJ2-1, with 7 bases identical to TRBD1. Germline assignment: CDR1 MDHEN and CDR2 SYDVKM. Losses at the gene ends were 3 bases for V and 12 bases for J; bases not matched to a gene: 5. This CDR3 spans 12 amino acids. Here the CDR3 reads CASSLTGMTQFF. The CDR3 DNA follows: TGTGCCAGCAGTTTGACAGGGATGACGCAGTTCTTC.

This clonotype has only a few counts. The J gene is TRBJ2-4, the V gene TRBV7-2; D is perhaps TRBD2 (6 bases). Germline values: CDR1 SGHTA, CDR2 FQGNSA. Trimming stripped 1 base from V and 0 bases from J, with 10 bases between. The length of the CDR3 is 16 residues. The CDR3 DNA reads as TGTGCCAGCAGCTTAGTTCCAGCGGGAGCCAAAAACATTCAGTACTTC. It specifies CASSLVPAGAKNIQYF.

The V call is TRBV7-2, the J call TRBJ2-7, with D hard to call. The CDR3 has 15 residues. The germline V gene encodes CDR1 SGHTA and CDR2 FQGNSA. The V and J ends lost 1 base and 4 bases respectively, with 14 bases between them. The CDR3: CASSLGSGSPYEQYF. The CDR3 nucleotides read TGTGCCAGCAGCTTAGGCTCGGGCTCTCCGTACGAGCAGTACTTC.

This chain connects TRBV6-5 to TRBJ2-1; 8 nucleotides agree with TRBD1. Germline CDR1 reads MNHEY; CDR2 reads SVGAGI. There are 15 residues in the CDR3. V shed 7 bases, J shed 3 bases, and the junction held 8 bases outside the gene matches. The CDR3 is CASIYNRGVYNEQFF. CDR3 coding DNA: TGTGCCAGCATTTATAACAGGGGGGTCTACAATGAGCAGTTCTTC.

The rearrangement links TRBV11-2 to TRBJ2-7; the match to TRBD2 covers 11 bases. Germline assignment: CDR1 SGHAT and CDR2 FQNNGV. The length of the CDR3 is 19 residues. With 2 bases clipped from V and 0 bases from J, the junction kept 12 bases outside the gene matches. In nucleotides, the CDR3 is TGTGCCAGCAGCTTATGGGAAGGGGCTAGCGGGAGGTCCTCCTACGAGCAGTACTTC. Residues: CASSLWEGASGRSSYEQYF. Supplemented by reference TRBV11-2 and TRBJ2-7, the full variable domain reads EAGVAQSPRYKIIEKRQSVAFWCNPISGHATLYWYQQILGQGPKLLIQFQNNGVVDDSQLPKDRFSAERLKGVDSTLKIQPAKLEDSAVYLCASSLWEGASGRSSYEQYFGPGTRLTVT.

This clonotype has just a few counts. V usage is TRBV20-1 and J usage is TRBJ1-3; D gene ambiguous. Germline CDR1 is DFQATT and CDR2 is SNEGSKA (reference sequence). CDR3 size: 14 residues. V was pared by 3 bases and J by 3 bases, with 12 bases between. The CDR3 nucleotides read TGCAGTGCTAGTCTGGGAGAGCGTGGAAACACCATATATTTT. This translates into CSASLGERGNTIYF.

This chain connects TRBV21-1 to TRBJ2-1; TRBD2, the table's D call, was not compared with the DNA. TRBV21-1 constitutes a pseudogene. This CDR3 is 15 amino acids long. For the CDR3, the DNA is TGTGCCAGCAGCAAAGACGGAGGGTCCTACAATGAGCAGTTCTTC. Protein sequence: CASSKDGGSYNEQFF.

The chain carries TRBV5-6 and TRBJ1-5; TRBD1 is a possible D gene (6 bases). The germline V gene encodes CDR1 SGHDT and CDR2 YYEEEE. V was trimmed by 4 bases and J by 6 bases, leaving 14 bases between them. CDR3 length equals 14 residues. The CDR3 region has the DNA TGTGCCAGCAGCGAACAGGGTGTAGCTCAGCCCCAGCATTTT. Amino acid sequence: CASSEQGVAQPQHF.

The chain joins TRBV6-1 to TRBJ2-1; D may match TRBD1 or TRBD2 (7 bases each). V was cut by 7 bases and J by 8 bases, with 15 bases left in between. The germline CDR1 and CDR2 sequences are MNHNS and SASEGT. The CDR3 spans 13 residues. The CDR3 spells CASNLQGRDEQFF. Written as DNA, the CDR3 is TGTGCCAGCAACCTACAGGGGAGGGATGAGCAGTTCTTC.

This clonotype has only a few counts. The chain is built from TRBV6-4 and TRBJ2-5; TRBD2 agrees at 7 bases. CDR1 and CDR2 from the germline V gene are MRHNA and SNTAGT. With V trimmed by 4 bases and J by 5 bases, 13 bases remained unmatched. The CDR3 is 16 amino acids. The CDR3 nucleotides read TGTGCCAGCAGTGCCTCAAAGCGGGGCGGAGGGGAGACCCAGTACTTC. Its protein product is CASSASKRGGGETQYF.

The V and J genes are TRBV20-1 and TRBJ1-5, with D perhaps TRBD1 (6 bases). The CDR3 extends over 18 amino acids. Per the germline V gene, CDR1 is DFQATT and CDR2 is SNEGSKA (reference sequence). Trimming stripped 1 base from V and 0 bases from J, with 19 bases between. The CDR3 reads CSARGNWADRDSNQPQHF. Here the CDR3 DNA reads TGCAGTGCTAGAGGTAATTGGGCGGACAGAGATAGCAATCAGCCCCAGCATTTT.